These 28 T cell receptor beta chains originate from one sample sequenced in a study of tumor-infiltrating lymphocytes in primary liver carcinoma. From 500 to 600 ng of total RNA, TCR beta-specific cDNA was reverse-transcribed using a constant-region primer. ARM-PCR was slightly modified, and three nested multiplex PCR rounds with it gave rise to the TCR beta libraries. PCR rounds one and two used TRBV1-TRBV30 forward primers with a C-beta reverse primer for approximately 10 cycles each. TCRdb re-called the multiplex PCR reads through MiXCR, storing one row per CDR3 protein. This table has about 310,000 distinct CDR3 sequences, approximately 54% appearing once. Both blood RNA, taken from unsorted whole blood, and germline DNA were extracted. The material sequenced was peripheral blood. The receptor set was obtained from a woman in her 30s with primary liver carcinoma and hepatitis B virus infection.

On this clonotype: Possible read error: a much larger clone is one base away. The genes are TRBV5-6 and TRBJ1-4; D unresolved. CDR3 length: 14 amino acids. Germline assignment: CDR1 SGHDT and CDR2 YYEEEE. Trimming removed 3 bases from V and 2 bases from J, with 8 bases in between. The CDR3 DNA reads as TGTGCCAGCAGCTCCGGACGGACTAATGAAAAACTGTTTTTT. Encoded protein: CASSSGRTNEKLFF.

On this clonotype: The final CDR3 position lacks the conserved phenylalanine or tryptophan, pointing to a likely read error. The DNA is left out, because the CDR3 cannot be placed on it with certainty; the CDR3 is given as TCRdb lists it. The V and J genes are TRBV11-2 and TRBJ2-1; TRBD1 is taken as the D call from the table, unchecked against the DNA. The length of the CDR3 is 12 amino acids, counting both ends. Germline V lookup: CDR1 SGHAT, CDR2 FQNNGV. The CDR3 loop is CASNRQGGEQSL.

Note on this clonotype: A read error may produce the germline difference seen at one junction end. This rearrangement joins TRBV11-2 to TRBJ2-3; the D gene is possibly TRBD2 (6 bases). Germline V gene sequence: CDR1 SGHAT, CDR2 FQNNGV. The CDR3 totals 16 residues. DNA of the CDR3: TGTACCAGCAGCTTATTCTCGGGAGATTCGACAGATACGCATTATTTT. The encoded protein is CTSSLFSGDSTDTHYF. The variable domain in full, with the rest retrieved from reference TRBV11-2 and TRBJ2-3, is EAGVAQSPRYKIIEKRQSVAFWCNPISGHATLYWYQQILGQGPKLLIQFQNNGVVDDSQLPKDRFSAERLKGVDSTLKIQPAKLEDSAVYLCTSSLFSGDSTDTHYFGPGTRLTVL.

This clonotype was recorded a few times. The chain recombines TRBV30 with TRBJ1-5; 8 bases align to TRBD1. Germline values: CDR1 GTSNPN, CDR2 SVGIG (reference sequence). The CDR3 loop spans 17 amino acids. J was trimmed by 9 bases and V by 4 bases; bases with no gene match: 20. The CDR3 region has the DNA TGTGCCTGGACCCGGCGGTTCTCCGGACAGGGAATTTGGCCCCAGCATTTT. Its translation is CAWTRRFSGQGIWPQHF.

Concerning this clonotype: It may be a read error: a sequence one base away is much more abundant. CDR3 residues: CSVEMASSYNEQFF. In DNA form, the CDR3 reads TGCAGCGTTGAGATGGCGAGCTCCTACAATGAGCAGTTCTTC. The V gene is TRBV29-1, the J gene TRBJ2-1; D is unresolved. This CDR3 is built from 14 residues. CDR1 is SQVTM, CDR2 ANQGSEA, per germline. Trimming removed 3 bases at V and 0 bases at J, with 9 bases between.

The CDR3 sequence is CASSTTWTSFRTDTQYF. The CDR3, as DNA: TGTGCCAGCAGCACGACCTGGACTAGCTTCCGCACAGATACGCAGTATTTT. The chain has TRBV21-1 and TRBJ2-3; the table's D call of TRBD2 was not tested on the DNA. TRBV21-1 is a pseudogene segment. This CDR3 comprises 17 residues.

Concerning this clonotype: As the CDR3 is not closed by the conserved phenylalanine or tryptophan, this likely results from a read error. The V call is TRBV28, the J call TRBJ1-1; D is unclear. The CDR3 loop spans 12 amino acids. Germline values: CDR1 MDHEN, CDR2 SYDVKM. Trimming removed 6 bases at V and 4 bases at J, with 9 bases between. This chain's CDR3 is CASRIRGTEAFI. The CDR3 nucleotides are TGTGCCAGCAGAATTCGGGGCACTGAAGCTTTCATT.

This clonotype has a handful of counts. Here the CDR3 reads CASSQRTGRTQYF. The CDR3 coding sequence is TGTGCCAGCAGCCAACGGACAGGGAGGACCCAGTACTTC. The chain joins TRBV14 to TRBJ2-5, with 8 bases matching TRBD1. The CDR3 consists of 13 residues. V was clipped by 2 bases and J by 7 bases; unmatched bases: 3. Per germline, CDR1 SGHDN and CDR2 FVKESK.

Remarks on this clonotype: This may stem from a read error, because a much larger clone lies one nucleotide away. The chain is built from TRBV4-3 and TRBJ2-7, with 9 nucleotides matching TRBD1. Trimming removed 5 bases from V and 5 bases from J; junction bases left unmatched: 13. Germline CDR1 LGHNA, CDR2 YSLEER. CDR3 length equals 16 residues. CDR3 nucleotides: TGCGCCAGCAGCGGGTTGCCGGGACAGGGTGTAGACGAGCAGTACTTC. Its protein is CASSGLPGQGVDEQYF.

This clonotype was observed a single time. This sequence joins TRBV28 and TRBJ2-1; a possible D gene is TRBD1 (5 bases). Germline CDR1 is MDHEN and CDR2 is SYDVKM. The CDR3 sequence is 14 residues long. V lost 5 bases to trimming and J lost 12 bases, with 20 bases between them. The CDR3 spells CASSPIPQSQGQFF. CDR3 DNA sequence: TGTGCCAGCAGTCCCATCCCACAGAGCCAGGGGCAGTTCTTC.

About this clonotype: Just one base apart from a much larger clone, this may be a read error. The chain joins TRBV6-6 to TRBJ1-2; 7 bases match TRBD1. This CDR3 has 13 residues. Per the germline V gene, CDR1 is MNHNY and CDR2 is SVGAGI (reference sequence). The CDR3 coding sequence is TGTGCCGGCAGTGACAGGGCCCGGGATGGCTACACCTTC. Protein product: CAGSDRARDGYTF.

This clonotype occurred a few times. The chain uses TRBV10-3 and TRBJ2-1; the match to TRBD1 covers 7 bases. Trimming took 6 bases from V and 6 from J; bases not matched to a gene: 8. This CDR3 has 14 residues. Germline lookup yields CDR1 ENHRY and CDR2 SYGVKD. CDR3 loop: CAIRPGQPFNEQFF. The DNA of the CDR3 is TGTGCCATCAGACCGGGACAGCCCTTCAATGAGCAGTTCTTC.

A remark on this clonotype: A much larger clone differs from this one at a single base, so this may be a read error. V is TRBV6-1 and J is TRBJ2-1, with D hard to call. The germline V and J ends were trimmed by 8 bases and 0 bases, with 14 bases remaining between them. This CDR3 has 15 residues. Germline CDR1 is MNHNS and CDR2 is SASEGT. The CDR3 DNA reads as TGTGCCAGCGCCGCCATAAAGAGCTCCTACAATGAGCAGTTCTTC. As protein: CASAAIKSSYNEQFF.

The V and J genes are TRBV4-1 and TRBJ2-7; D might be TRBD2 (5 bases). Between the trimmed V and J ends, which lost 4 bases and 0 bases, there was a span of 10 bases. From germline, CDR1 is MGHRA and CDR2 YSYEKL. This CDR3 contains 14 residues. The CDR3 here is CASSPDYLSYEQYF. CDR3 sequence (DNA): TGCGCCAGCAGCCCTGACTACCTCTCCTACGAGCAGTACTTC.

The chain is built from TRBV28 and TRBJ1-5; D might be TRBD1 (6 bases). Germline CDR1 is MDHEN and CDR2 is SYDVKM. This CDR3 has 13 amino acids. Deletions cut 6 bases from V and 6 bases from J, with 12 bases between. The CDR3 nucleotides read TGTGCCAGCAGGGGAACAGGGAGTCAGCCCCAGCATTTT. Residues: CASRGTGSQPQHF.

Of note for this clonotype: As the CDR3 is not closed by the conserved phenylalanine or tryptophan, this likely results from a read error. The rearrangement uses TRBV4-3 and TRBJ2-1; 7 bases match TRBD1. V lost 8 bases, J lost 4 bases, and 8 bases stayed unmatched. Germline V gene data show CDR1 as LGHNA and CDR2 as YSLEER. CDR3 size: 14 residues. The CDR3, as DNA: TGCGCCAGCTCCAGGTCGGGACAGTACAATGAGCAGTTCTTA. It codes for CASSRSGQYNEQFL.

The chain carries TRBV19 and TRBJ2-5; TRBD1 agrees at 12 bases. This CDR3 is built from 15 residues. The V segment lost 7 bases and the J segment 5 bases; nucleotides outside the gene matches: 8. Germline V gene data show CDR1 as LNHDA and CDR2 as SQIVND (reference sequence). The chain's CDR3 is CASKRGTGGVETQYF. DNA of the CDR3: TGTGCCAGTAAAAGAGGGACAGGGGGCGTGGAGACCCAGTACTTC.

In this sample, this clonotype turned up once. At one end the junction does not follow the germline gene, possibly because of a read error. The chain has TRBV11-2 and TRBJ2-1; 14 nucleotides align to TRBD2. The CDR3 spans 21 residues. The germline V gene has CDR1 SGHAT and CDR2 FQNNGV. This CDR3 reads CASNSTRVGLAGEGTRNEESF. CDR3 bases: TGTGCCAGCAACTCTACCCGGGTGGGACTAGCGGGAGAGGGCACGAGGAATGAGGAGTCCTTC.

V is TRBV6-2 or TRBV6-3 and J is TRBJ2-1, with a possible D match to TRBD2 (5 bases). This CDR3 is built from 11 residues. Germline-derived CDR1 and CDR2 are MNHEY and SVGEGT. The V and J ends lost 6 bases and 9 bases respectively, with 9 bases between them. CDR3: CASRLGGEQFF. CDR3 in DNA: TGTGCCAGCAGACTAGGAGGTGAGCAGTTCTTC.

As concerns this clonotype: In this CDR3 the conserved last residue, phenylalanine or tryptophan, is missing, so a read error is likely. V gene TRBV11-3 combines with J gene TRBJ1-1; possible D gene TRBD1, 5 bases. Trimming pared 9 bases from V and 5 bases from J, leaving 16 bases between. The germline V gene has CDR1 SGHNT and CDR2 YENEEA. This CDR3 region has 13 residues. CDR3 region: CASSPGQNTEAFL. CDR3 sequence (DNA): TGTGCCAGTAGCCCTGGACAAAATACTGAAGCTTTCCTT.

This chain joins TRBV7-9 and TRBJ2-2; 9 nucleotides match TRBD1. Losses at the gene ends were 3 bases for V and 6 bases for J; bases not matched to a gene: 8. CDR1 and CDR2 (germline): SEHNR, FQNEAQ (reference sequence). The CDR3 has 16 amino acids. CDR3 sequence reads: CASSLGGQGGAGELFF. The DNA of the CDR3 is TGTGCCAGCAGCTTGGGGGGACAGGGCGGGGCCGGGGAGCTGTTTTTT.

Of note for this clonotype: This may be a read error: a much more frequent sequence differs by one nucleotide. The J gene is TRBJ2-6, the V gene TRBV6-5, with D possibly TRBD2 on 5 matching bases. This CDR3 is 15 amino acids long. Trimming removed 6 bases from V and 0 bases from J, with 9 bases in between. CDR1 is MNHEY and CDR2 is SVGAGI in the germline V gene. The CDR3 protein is CASSRRGSGANVLTF. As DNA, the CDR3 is TGTGCCAGCAGCCGACGGGGCTCTGGGGCCAACGTCCTGACTTTC.

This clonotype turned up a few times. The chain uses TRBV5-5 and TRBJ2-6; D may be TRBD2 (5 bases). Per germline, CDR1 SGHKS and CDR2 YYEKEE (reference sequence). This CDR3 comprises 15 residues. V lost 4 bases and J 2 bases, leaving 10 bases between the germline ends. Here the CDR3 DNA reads TGTGCCAGCAGCCTCGAGGGTCCTGGGGCCAACGTCCTGACTTTC. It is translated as CASSLEGPGANVLTF.

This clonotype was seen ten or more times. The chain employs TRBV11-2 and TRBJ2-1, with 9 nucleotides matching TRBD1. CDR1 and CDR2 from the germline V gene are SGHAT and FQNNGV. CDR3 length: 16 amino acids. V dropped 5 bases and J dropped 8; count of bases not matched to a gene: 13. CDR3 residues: CASSNFKGQGGYEQFF. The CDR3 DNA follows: TGTGCCAGCAGCAACTTTAAGGGACAGGGAGGGTATGAGCAGTTCTTC.

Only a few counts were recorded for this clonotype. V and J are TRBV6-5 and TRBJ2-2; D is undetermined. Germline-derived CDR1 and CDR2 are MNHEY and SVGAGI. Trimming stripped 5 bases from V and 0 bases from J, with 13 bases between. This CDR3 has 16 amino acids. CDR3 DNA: TGTGCCAGCAGTAGCGACCTTCGAGCGAACACCGGGGAGCTGTTTTTT. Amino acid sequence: CASSSDLRANTGELFF.

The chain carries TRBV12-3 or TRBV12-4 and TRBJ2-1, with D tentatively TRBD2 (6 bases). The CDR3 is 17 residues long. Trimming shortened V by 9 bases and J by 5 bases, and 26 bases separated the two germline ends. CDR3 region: CARSGWDSATRNNEQFF. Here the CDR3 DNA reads TGTGCCAGAAGTGGCTGGGACTCCGCTACGCGAAACAATGAGCAGTTCTTC.

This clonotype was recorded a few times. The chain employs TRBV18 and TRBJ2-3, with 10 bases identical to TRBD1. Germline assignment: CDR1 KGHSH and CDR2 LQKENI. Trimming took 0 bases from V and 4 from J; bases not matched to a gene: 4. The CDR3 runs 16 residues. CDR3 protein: CASSPPGQGSPDTQYF. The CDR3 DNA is TGTGCCAGCTCACCACCGGGACAGGGGTCCCCAGATACGCAGTATTTT.

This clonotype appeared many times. CDR3 DNA: TGCAGCGTCTCCAGGTTCTCTCCCTACAATGAGCAGTTCTTC. This encodes CSVSRFSPYNEQFF. The rearrangement uses TRBV29-1 and TRBJ2-1; no clear D. Germline V gene lookup returns CDR1 SQVTM and CDR2 ANQGSEA. V was clipped by 6 bases and J by 2 bases, with 14 bases between them. CDR3 length equals 14 residues.